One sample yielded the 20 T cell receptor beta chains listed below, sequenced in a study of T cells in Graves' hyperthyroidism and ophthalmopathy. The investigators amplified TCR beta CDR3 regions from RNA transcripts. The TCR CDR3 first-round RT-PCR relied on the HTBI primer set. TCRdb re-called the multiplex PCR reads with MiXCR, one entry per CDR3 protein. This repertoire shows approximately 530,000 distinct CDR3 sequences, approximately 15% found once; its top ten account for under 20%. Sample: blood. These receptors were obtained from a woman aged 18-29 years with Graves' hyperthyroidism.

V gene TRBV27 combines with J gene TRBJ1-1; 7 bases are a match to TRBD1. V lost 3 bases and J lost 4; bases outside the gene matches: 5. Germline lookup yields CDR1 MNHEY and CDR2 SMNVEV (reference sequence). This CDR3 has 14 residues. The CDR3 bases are TGTGCCAGCAGTTTGCACAGGGGCGGCACTGAAGCTTTCTTT. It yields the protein CASSLHRGGTEAFF.

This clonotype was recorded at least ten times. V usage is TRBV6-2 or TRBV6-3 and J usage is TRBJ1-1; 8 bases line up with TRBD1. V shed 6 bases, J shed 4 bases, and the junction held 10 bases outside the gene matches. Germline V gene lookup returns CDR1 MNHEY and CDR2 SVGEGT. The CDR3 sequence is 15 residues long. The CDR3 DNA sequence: TGTGCCAGCAGGGGGACAGGAGTCCCGGGCACTGAAGCTTTCTTT. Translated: CASRGTGVPGTEAFF.

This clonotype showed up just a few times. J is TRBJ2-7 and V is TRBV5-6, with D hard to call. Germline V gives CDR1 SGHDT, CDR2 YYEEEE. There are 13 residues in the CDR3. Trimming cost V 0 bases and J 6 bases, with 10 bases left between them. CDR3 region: CASSLETSAEQYF. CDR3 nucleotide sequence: TGTGCCAGCAGCTTGGAGACGTCCGCCGAGCAGTACTTC.

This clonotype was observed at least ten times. The CDR3 region is CSARLAGTYNEQFF. Here the CDR3 DNA reads TGCAGCGCACGACTAGCGGGGACTTACAATGAGCAGTTCTTC. The chain is built from TRBV29-1 and TRBJ2-1; TRBD2 matches at 11 bases. V shed 7 bases and J 4 bases; nucleotides not matched to a gene: 6. Per the germline V gene, CDR1 is SQVTM and CDR2 is ANQGSEA. The CDR3 length is 14 residues.

The CDR3 loop is CSAQKQGEVTIYF. DNA of the CDR3: TGCAGTGCCCAGAAACAGGGTGAAGTCACCATATATTTT. The chain combines TRBV20-1 with TRBJ1-3, with D perhaps matching TRBD1 (6 bases). The V gene lost 6 bases and the J gene lost 9 bases, with 18 bases spanning the gap. CDR1 is DFQATT, CDR2 SNEGSKA, per germline (reference sequence). This CDR3 contains 13 residues.

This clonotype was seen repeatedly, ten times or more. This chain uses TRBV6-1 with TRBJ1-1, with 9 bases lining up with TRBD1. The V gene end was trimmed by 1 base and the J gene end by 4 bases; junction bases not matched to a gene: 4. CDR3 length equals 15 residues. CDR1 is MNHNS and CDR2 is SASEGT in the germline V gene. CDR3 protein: CASSEDNRGPTEAFF. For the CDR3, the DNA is TGTGCCAGCAGTGAAGATAACAGGGGGCCCACTGAAGCTTTCTTT.

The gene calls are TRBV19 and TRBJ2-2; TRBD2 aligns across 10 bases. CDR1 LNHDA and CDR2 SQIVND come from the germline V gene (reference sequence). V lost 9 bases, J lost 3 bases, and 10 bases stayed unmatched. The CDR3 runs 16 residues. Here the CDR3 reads CASSMLAGVHTGELFF. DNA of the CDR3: TGTGCCAGCTCAATGCTAGCGGGGGTGCACACCGGGGAGCTGTTTTTT.

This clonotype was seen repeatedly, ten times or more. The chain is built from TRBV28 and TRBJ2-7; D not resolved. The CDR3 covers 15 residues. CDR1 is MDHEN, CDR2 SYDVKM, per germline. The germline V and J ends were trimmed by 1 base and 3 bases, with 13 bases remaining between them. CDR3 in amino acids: CASSLSEVLRYEQYF. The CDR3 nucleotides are TGTGCCAGCAGTTTATCTGAGGTCCTCCGCTACGAGCAGTACTTC.

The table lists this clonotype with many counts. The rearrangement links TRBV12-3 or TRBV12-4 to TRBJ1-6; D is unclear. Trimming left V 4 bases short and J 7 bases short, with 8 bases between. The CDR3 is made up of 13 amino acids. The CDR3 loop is CASSWHGNSPLHF. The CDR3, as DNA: TGTGCCAGCAGTTGGCACGGAAATTCACCCCTCCACTTT.

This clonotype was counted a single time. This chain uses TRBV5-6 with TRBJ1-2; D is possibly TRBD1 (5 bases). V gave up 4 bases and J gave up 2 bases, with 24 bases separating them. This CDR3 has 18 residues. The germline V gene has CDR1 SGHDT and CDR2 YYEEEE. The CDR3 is CASSRRSQGYTGNYGYTF. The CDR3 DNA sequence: TGTGCCAGCAGCCGACGCAGCCAGGGTTACACTGGGAACTATGGCTACACCTTC.

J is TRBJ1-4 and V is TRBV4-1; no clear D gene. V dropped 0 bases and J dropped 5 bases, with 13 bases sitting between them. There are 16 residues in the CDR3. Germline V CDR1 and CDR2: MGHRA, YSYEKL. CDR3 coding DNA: TGCGCCAGCAGCCAAGATAATGTCAACAGAAATGAAAAACTGTTTTTT. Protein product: CASSQDNVNRNEKLFF.

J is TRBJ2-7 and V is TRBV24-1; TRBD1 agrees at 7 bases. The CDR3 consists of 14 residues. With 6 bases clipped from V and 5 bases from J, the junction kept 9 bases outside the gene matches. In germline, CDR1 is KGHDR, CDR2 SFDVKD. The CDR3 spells CATSRGRGKNEQYF. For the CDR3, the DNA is TGTGCCACCAGTAGGGGCAGGGGGAAGAACGAGCAGTACTTC.

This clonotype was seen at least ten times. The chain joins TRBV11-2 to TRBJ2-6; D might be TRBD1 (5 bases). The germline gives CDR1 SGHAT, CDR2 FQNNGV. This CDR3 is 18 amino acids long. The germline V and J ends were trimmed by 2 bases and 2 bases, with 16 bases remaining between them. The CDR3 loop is CASSLRAGSVTGANVLTF. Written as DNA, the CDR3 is TGTGCCAGCAGCTTAAGGGCAGGGTCGGTTACTGGGGCCAACGTCCTGACTTTC.

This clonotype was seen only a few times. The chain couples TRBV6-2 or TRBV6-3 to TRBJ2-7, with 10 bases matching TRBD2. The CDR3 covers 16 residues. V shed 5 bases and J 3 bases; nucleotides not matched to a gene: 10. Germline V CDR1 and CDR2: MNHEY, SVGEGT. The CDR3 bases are TGTGCCAGCAGTGGTCTAGCGGGGGTAGGATTCTACGAGCAGTACTTC. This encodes CASSGLAGVGFYEQYF.

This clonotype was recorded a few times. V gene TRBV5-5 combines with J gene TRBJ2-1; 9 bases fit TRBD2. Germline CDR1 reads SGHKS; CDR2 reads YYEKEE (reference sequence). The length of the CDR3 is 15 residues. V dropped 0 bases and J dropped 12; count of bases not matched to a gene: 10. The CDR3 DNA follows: TGTGCCAGCAGCTTGGTAGGACTAGCGACGCGGGCGCAGTTCTTC. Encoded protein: CASSLVGLATRAQFF.

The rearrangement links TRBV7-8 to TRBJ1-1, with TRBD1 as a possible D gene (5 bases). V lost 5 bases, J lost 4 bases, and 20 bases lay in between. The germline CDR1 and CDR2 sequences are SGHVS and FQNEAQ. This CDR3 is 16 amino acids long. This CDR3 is CASSLSELGVGTEAFF. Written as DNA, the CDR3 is TGTGCCAGCAGCCTTAGCGAGTTAGGGGTAGGCACTGAAGCTTTCTTT.

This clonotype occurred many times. The CDR3 DNA reads TGTGCCAGCAGTGAAGGGTCGGGAACTCCTAACCAGCAGTACTTC. Protein product: CASSEGSGTPNQQYF. This chain links TRBV2 with TRBJ2-7; D possibly corresponds to TRBD2 (5 bases). Germline-derived CDR1 and CDR2 are SNHLY and FYNNEI. V lost 1 base and J 8 bases, leaving 18 bases between the germline ends. The length of the CDR3 is 15 residues.

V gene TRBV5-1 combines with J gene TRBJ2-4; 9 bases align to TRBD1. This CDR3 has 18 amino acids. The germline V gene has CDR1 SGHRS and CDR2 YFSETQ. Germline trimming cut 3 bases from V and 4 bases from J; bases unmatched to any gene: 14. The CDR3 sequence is CASSSGGQGPDRKNIQYF. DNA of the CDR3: TGCGCCAGCAGCTCGGGAGGACAGGGGCCGGATCGTAAAAACATTCAGTACTTC.

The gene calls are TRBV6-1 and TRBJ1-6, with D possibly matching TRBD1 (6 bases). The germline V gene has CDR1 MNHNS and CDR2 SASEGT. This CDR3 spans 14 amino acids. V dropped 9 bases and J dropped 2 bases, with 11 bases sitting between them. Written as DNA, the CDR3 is TGTGCCAGTGGGGGGGCGACCTATAATTCACCCCTCCACTTT. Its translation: CASGGATYNSPLHF.

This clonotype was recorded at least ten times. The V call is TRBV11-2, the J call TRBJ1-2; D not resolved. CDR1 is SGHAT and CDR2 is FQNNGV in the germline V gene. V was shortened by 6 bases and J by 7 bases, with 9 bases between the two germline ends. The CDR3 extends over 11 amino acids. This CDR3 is CASSSVGGYTF. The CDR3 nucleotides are TGTGCCAGCAGTAGTGTTGGTGGCTACACCTTC.